This is a list of T cell receptor beta chains from one sample in a study of CD8+CD57+ T cells in acquired aplastic anemia. MiXCR was run by TCRdb on the reads, yielding one entry per CDR3 protein. The sample has over 100,000 distinct CDR3 sequences; 41% are singletons. The specimen sequenced was sorted CD4+, CD8+, or CD8+CD57+ T cells (not recorded which) from PBMCs. Every receptor here comes from a human donor in good health, serving as a control. The CDR3 runs from the conserved cysteine through the conserved F or W. The D gene is left open where the match is weak. Expanded clones are given a class, and other clones once, few, many or no size at all.

>TRBJ1-1|.|few|TRBV5-5|12
CAGSRSGTEAFF
TGTGCCGGCAGCCGATCCGGGACAGAAGCTTTCTTT
>TRBJ1-2|TRBD1|many|TRBV9|14
CASSGRQGEGGYTF
TGTGCCAGCAGCGGCCGACAGGGGGAGGGTGGCTACACCTTC
>TRBJ2-7|.|.|TRBV19|14
CASSRGGSSYEQYF
TGTGCCAGTAGTAGAGGGGGATCCTCCTACGAGCAGTACTTC
>TRBJ1-1|.|.|TRBV19|13
CASSIGFRTEAFF
TGTGCCAGTAGTATAGGTTTTCGGACTGAAGCTTTCTTT
>TRBJ2-7|TRBD2|once|TRBV2|16
CASSGELAESSYEQYF
TGTGCCAGCAGTGGGGAGCTAGCGGAAAGCTCCTACGAGCAGTACTTC
>TRBJ2-5|.|many|TRBV7-2|15
CASSPQTDLGETQYF
TGTGCCAGCAGCCCGCAGACAGACCTTGGAGAGACCCAGTACTTC
>TRBJ1-5|.|many|TRBV3-1|13
CASSQGGSQPQHF
TGTGCCAGCAGCCAAGGGGGAAGTCAGCCCCAGCATTTT
>TRBJ2-7|.|.|TRBV15|14
CATSARTEGDEQYF
TGTGCCACCAGCGCACGGACAGAGGGCGACGAGCAGTACTTC
>TRBJ1-2|.|.|TRBV30|15
CAWSVSSTPSYGYTF
TGTGCCTGGAGTGTAAGTTCAACTCCGTCCTATGGCTACACCTTC
>TRBJ1-4|TRBD1|.|TRBV7-2|15
CASSLDRGPNEKLFF
TGTGCCAGCAGCCTCGACAGGGGACCTAATGAAAAACTGTTTTTT
>TRBJ1-2|.|.|TRBV2|12
CARETGTYGYTF
TGTGCCAGAGAGACAGGAACCTATGGCTACACCTTC
>TRBJ2-1|.|.|TRBV15|16
CATSKAGGRGGYEQFF
TGTGCCACCAGCAAAGCAGGGGGGCGCGGAGGCTATGAGCAGTTCTTC
>TRBJ1-5|TRBD1|many|TRBV6-5|15
CASSYFQGGGQPQHF
TGTGCCAGCAGTTACTTCCAGGGGGGAGGGCAGCCCCAGCATTTT
>TRBJ2-5|TRBD2|.|TRBV6-1|17
CASSPGLSGSFRETQYF
TGTGCCAGCAGCCCCGGACTTAGCGGGAGTTTTAGGGAGACCCAGTACTTC
>TRBJ1-2|.|few|TRBV12-3/TRBV12-4|13
CASSRGGRDGYTF
TGTGCCAGCAGTAGAGGAGGTCGCGATGGCTACACCTTC
>TRBJ2-5|.|many|TRBV6-5|13
CASSYNTKETQYF
TGTGCCAGCAGTTATAACACTAAAGAGACCCAGTACTTC
>TRBJ1-2|.|.|TRBV12-5|14
CASGNDTEGHGCTF
TGTGCTAGTGGGAACGACACGGAGGGACACGGCTGCACCTTC
>TRBJ1-5|.|few|TRBV5-6|16
CASSLDRPMSNQPQHF
TGTGCCAGCAGCCTGGACCGACCTATGAGCAATCAGCCCCAGCATTTT
>TRBJ1-1|.|.|TRBV30|11
CASGRNTEAFF
TGTGCCTCGGGGCGAAACACTGAAGCTTTCTTT
>TRBJ2-3|TRBD1|many|TRBV20-1|15
CSARGTGGRTDTQYF
TGCAGTGCTAGGGGGACAGGGGGCCGCACAGATACGCAGTATTTT
>TRBJ2-1|.|many|TRBV12-3/TRBV12-4|12
CASSFRGYEQFF
TGTGCCAGCAGTTTCAGGGGATATGAGCAGTTCTTC
>TRBJ2-7|.|.|TRBV10-3|15
CASSRQPDLLDEQYF
TGTGCCAGCAGCCGACAGCCAGATCTATTAGACGAGCAGTACTTC
>TRBJ1-5|.|.|TRBV20-1|14
CSARGRVGNQPQHF
TGCAGTGCTAGGGGCAGGGTCGGGAATCAGCCCCAGCATTTT
>TRBJ2-1|.|few|TRBV6-2/TRBV6-3|17
CASSSRSSPTSYNEQFF
TGTGCCAGCAGTTCCCGGAGTAGCCCGACCTCCTACAATGAGCAGTTCTTC
>TRBJ2-1|TRBD2|.|TRBV5-6|17
CASSLTGLAGDYNEQFF
TGTGCCAGCAGCTTGACGGGACTAGCGGGGGATTACAATGAGCAGTTCTTC
>TRBJ2-7|TRBD1|.|TRBV24-1|19
CATSDSSLSSGTGSYEQYF
TGTGCCACCAGTGATTCCTCCTTATCCTCCGGGACAGGGTCCTACGAGCAGTACTTC
>TRBJ2-7|TRBD1|.|TRBV6-8|15
CASSTRDRGFLEQYF
TGTGCCAGCAGCACAAGGGACAGGGGGTTTCTCGAGCAGTACTTC
>TRBJ2-1|TRBD1|.|TRBV29-1|13
CSVARTGANEQFF
TGCAGCGTTGCTAGGACAGGGGCCAATGAGCAGTTCTTC
>TRBJ2-5|TRBD2|many|TRBV5-1|14
CASSGGLVSETQYF
TGCGCCAGCAGCGGTGGACTAGTTTCAGAGACCCAGTACTTC
>TRBJ2-3|TRBD2|many|TRBV15|17
CATSRDRGGGSRDTQYF
TGTGCCACCAGCAGAGATCGTGGCGGGGGGTCACGTGATACGCAGTATTTT
>TRBJ2-7|.|.|TRBV15|14
CATSRGGRGYEQYF
TGTGCCACCAGCAGAGGAGGGAGAGGATACGAGCAGTACTTC
>TRBJ2-3|.|.|TRBV15|15
CATSGRQARTDTQYF
TGTGCCACCAGCGGTCGACAGGCTCGCACAGATACGCAGTATTTT
>TRBJ1-2|TRBD1|many|TRBV24-1|14
CATSETGVPYGYTF
TGTGCCACCAGTGAGACAGGGGTACCCTATGGCTACACCTTC
>TRBJ2-3|TRBD2|many|TRBV30|15
CAWRWPSGRTDTQYF
TGTGCCTGGAGATGGCCTAGCGGGAGGACAGATACGCAGTATTTT
>TRBJ1-2|TRBD1|.|TRBV29-1|12
CSDPGDRDGYTF
TGCAGCGACCCAGGTGACAGGGATGGCTACACCTTC
>TRBJ2-1|TRBD2|many|TRBV6-1|15
CASRPAGGSYNEQFF
TGTGCCAGCAGACCAGCGGGGGGATCATACAATGAGCAGTTCTTC
>TRBJ2-7|.|.|TRBV19|14
CASSRTESVYERYF
TGTGCCAGTAGTAGGACCGAAAGTGTCTACGAGCGGTACTTC
>TRBJ2-7|.|many|TRBV12-3/TRBV12-4|14
CASSLGAGDNEQYF
TGTGCCAGCAGTTTAGGCGCCGGGGACAACGAGCAGTACTTC
>TRBJ2-3|.|many|TRBV20-1|14
CSASHGHATDTQYF
TGCAGTGCTAGCCACGGACACGCGACAGATACGCAGTATTTT
>TRBJ1-1|.|.|TRBV24-1|15
CATSDARGTNTEAFF
TGTGCCACCAGTGATGCCAGGGGAACGAACACTGAAGCTTTCTTT
>TRBJ1-3|.|.|TRBV12-3/TRBV12-4|18
CASSLVFPPPPSGNTIYF
TGTGCCAGCAGTTTAGTTTTTCCACCTCCGCCTTCTGGAAACACCATATATTTT
>TRBJ2-7|.|.|TRBV6-2/TRBV6-3|11
CATLSSYEQYF
TGTGCCACCCTCAGCTCCTACGAGCAGTACTTC
>TRBJ1-1|.|many|TRBV7-2|15
CASSHSGAVNTEAFF
TGTGCCAGCAGCCACAGCGGGGCGGTGAACACTGAAGCTTTCTTT
>TRBJ2-7|.|.|TRBV12-3/TRBV12-4|11
CASSLRGEQYF
TGTGCCAGCAGTTTGCGAGGTGAGCAGTACTTC
>TRBJ2-1|TRBD2|many|TRBV5-4|15
CASSLASGRANEQFF
TGTGCCAGCAGCTTGGCTAGCGGGAGGGCAAATGAGCAGTTCTTC